The 10 T cell receptor beta chains below were found in one sample sequenced in a study of cytomegalovirus exposure and HLA in healthy donors. PCR employed 60 Vbeta and 13 Jbeta primers. Assay: immunoSEQ multiplex PCR; the TCRdb copy retains only in-frame clones and omits some. Here the sample spans more than 85,000 clones, 75% to 85% being singletons. The sample comprised PBMCs. These receptors were taken from a man in his late teens or twenties in good health and CMV-seronegative.

The chain joins TRBV30 to TRBJ1-2, with TRBD1 matching 7 bases. The CDR3 spans 13 residues. The germline gives CDR1 GTSNPN, CDR2 SVGIG (reference sequence). V lost 0 bases to trimming and J lost 4 bases; unmatched junction nucleotides: 2. The CDR3 loop is CAWSVRGFYGYTF. In DNA form, the CDR3 reads TGTGCCTGGAGTGTCAGGGGGTTCTATGGCTACACCTTC.

The chain has TRBV30 and TRBJ1-5, with 7 bases identical to TRBD1. The CDR3 consists of 13 residues. Trimming at V came to 6 bases and at J to 2 bases, leaving 4 bases not matched to a gene. In germline, CDR1 is GTSNPN, CDR2 SVGIG (reference sequence). CDR3 amino acids: CACDTGGNQPQHF. For the CDR3, the DNA is TGTGCCTGTGATACAGGGGGCAATCAGCCCCAGCATTTT.

The chain recombines TRBV7-9 with TRBJ1-5, with D possibly matching TRBD1 (6 bases). Trimming shortened V by 5 bases and J by 1 base, and 12 bases separated the two germline ends. The germline gives CDR1 SEHNR, CDR2 FQNEAQ (reference sequence). The CDR3 contains 15 residues. This chain's CDR3 is CASSDQRGSNQPQHF. As DNA, the CDR3 is TGTGCCAGCAGCGACCAAAGGGGGAGCAATCAGCCCCAGCATTTT.

This chain joins TRBV30 and TRBJ1-2; a possible D gene is TRBD1 (5 bases). Germline CDR1 reads GTSNPN; CDR2 reads SVGIG (reference sequence). The CDR3 has 11 amino acids. V was clipped by 4 bases and J by 7 bases, with 10 bases between them. CDR3 coding DNA: TGTGCCTGGACAACCAGGGCTGGCTACACCTTC. Amino acids: CAWTTRAGYTF. Full variable domain (outside the CDR3, taken from reference TRBV30 and TRBJ1-2): SQTIHQWPATLVQPVGSPLSLECTVEGTSNPNLYWYRQAAGRGLQLLFYSVGIGQISSEVPQNLSASRPQDRQFILSSKKLLLSDSGFYLCAWTTRAGYTFGSGTRLTVV.

The chain is built from TRBV30 and TRBJ1-4; D is possibly TRBD1 (5 bases). The CDR3 consists of 15 residues. V was trimmed by 0 bases and J by 5 bases, leaving 13 bases between them. Germline V gives CDR1 GTSNPN, CDR2 SVGIG (reference sequence). The CDR3 sequence: CAWSVTTGANEKLFF. CDR3 DNA sequence: TGTGCCTGGAGTGTAACGACTGGGGCCAATGAAAAACTGTTTTTT.

The V call is TRBV7-9, the J call TRBJ1-1; D call uncertain. Per germline, CDR1 SEHNR and CDR2 FQNEAQ (reference sequence). With 4 bases removed from V and 4 bases from J, the gap between germline ends came to 13 bases. This CDR3 contains 14 residues. CDR3 protein: CASSSTPGATEAFF. The CDR3 DNA reads as TGTGCCAGCAGCTCCACGCCGGGAGCCACTGAAGCTTTCTTT.

This clone was seen only once. V usage is TRBV6-4 and J usage is TRBJ1-2; weak D call: TRBD1 (5 bases). The V gene lost 4 bases and the J gene lost 6 bases, with 9 bases spanning the gap. The germline gives CDR1 MRHNA, CDR2 SNTAGT. The CDR3 contains 12 residues. The CDR3 DNA reads TGTGCCAGCAGTGCAGGGAGGGATGGCTACACCTTC. As protein: CASSAGRDGYTF.

Remarks on this clone: The same CDR3 arises from other DNA sequences in this sample as well. The rearrangement joins TRBV6-5 to TRBJ2-7; TRBD2 aligns across 11 bases. This CDR3 has 15 amino acids. The germline V gene has CDR1 MNHEY and CDR2 SVGAGI. J was trimmed by 3 bases and V by 0 bases; bases with no gene match: 1. CDR3 region: CASSYSGLADYEQYF. CDR3 sequence (DNA): TGTGCCAGCAGTTACTCGGGACTAGCGGACTACGAGCAGTACTTC.

This clone was counted a single time. V is TRBV6-5 and J is TRBJ2-7, with 9 bases lining up with TRBD1. In germline, CDR1 is MNHEY, CDR2 SVGAGI. The CDR3 runs 15 residues. V lost 6 bases to trimming and J lost 2 bases; unmatched junction nucleotides: 8. The CDR3 DNA is TGTGCCAGCAGCTTCTCCGGGACAGGGACCTACGAGCAGTACTTC. It yields the protein CASSFSGTGTYEQYF.

The chain is built from TRBV2 and TRBJ2-1; 10 bases are a match to TRBD1. Germline CDR1 is SNHLY and CDR2 is FYNNEI. J lost 2 bases, V lost 6 bases, and 4 bases had no gene match. This CDR3 has 15 amino acids. The CDR3 sequence is CASRGGTGAYNEQFF. The CDR3 DNA reads TGTGCCAGCAGAGGGGGGACAGGGGCCTACAATGAGCAGTTCTTC.